The 27 T cell receptor beta chains given below trace back to one sample, sequenced in a study of control samples from healthy donors and cancer patients. Generated by immunoSEQ multiplex PCR, the TCRdb table keeps only in-frame clones and is missing some. Among 110,000 or so clones, around nine tenths were seen once, and the ten largest hold 4% to 5.5%. Sequenced sample: blood. These receptor sequences come from a human donor in good health. The donor label of this sample is uncertain.

This chain links TRBV14 with TRBJ2-3, with a weak D call TRBD1 (6 bases). V shed 5 bases and J shed 3 bases, with 9 bases lying between them. The CDR3 has 13 amino acids. Germline V CDR1 and CDR2: SGHDN, FVKESK. The CDR3 loop is CASSRGGTDTQYF. The CDR3 DNA reads as TGTGCCAGCAGCAGAGGGGGAACAGATACGCAGTATTTT.

The V gene is TRBV7-2, the J gene TRBJ2-3; no definite D call. CDR1 is SGHTA and CDR2 is FQGNSA in the germline V gene. The CDR3 consists of 13 residues. V shed 2 bases and J shed 6 bases, with 9 bases lying between them. The CDR3 loop is CASSLIAQDTQYF. CDR3 nucleotide sequence: TGTGCCAGCAGCTTAATTGCTCAGGATACGCAGTATTTT.

The chain joins TRBV5-6 to TRBJ1-1; D gene ambiguous. Germline V CDR1 and CDR2: SGHDT, YYEEEE. The CDR3 loop spans 12 amino acids. The V gene lost 0 bases and the J gene lost 4 bases, with 4 bases spanning the gap. The CDR3 sequence is CASSLVGTEAFF. The CDR3 DNA follows: TGTGCCAGCAGCTTGGTCGGCACTGAAGCTTTCTTT.

V gene TRBV6-1 combines with J gene TRBJ1-2; unclear D gene. Per germline, CDR1 MNHNS and CDR2 SASEGT. The CDR3 is made up of 16 amino acids. Trimming stripped 2 bases from V and 0 bases from J, with 13 bases between. As DNA, the CDR3 is TGTGCCAGCAGTGAACGGGGAGGGCGGTCTAACTATGGCTACACCTTC. Translating it yields CASSERGGRSNYGYTF.

The V and J genes are TRBV19 and TRBJ1-3, with D maybe TRBD1 (5 bases). This CDR3 spans 16 amino acids. V was trimmed by 6 bases and J by 0 bases, leaving 15 bases between them. In germline, CDR1 is LNHDA, CDR2 SQIVND (reference sequence). The CDR3 sequence: CASRRIDSVSGNTIYF. CDR3 bases: TGTGCCAGTAGGAGAATCGACAGTGTCTCTGGAAACACCATATATTTT.

This rearrangement joins TRBV5-1 to TRBJ2-1, with a tentative D call TRBD1 (6 bases). The CDR3 loop spans 14 amino acids. Looked up from germline, CDR1 is SGHRS and CDR2 is YFSETQ. Trimming stripped 2 bases from V and 8 bases from J, with 14 bases between. The CDR3 reads CASSFETGLDEQFF. CDR3 nucleotide sequence: TGCGCCAGCAGCTTCGAGACAGGTCTAGATGAGCAGTTCTTC.

The rearrangement links TRBV2 to TRBJ2-7; D perhaps matches TRBD1 (6 bases). Germline V gives CDR1 SNHLY, CDR2 FYNNEI. CDR3 length: 12 amino acids. V lost 4 bases to trimming and J lost 6 bases, with 10 bases between them. The CDR3 bases are TGTGCCAGCAGTGTTTCAGGGGCCGAGCAGTACTTC. Amino acids: CASSVSGAEQYF.

This chain uses TRBV7-6 with TRBJ2-1, with unresolved D. The CDR3 is 16 residues long. Trimming removed 5 bases from V and 4 bases from J, with 18 bases in between. Germline V gene lookup returns CDR1 SGHVS and CDR2 FNYEAQ. CDR3 in amino acids: CASSLPGETAYNEQFF. Written as DNA, the CDR3 is TGTGCCAGCAGCCTACCCGGTGAAACGGCTTACAATGAGCAGTTCTTC.

The rearrangement joins TRBV2 to TRBJ1-1, with a tentative D call TRBD1 (5 bases). Germline CDR1 is SNHLY and CDR2 is FYNNEI. V dropped 8 bases and J dropped 0 bases, with 22 bases sitting between them. The CDR3 runs 17 residues. The CDR3 DNA follows: TGTGCCAGCGTGGCAAGGGACCCCACGCCTATGAACACTGAAGCTTTCTTT. Encoded protein: CASVARDPTPMNTEAFF.

The chain has TRBV5-6 and TRBJ1-1, with 8 bases lining up with TRBD1. J was trimmed by 8 bases and V by 6 bases; bases with no gene match: 9. The length of the CDR3 is 13 residues. Per germline, CDR1 SGHDT and CDR2 YYEEEE. In DNA, the CDR3 is TGTGCCAGCATCGATTCAGGGGGCCACGAAGCTTTCTTT. Its translation: CASIDSGGHEAFF. The full variable domain, its missing parts supplied by reference TRBV5-6 and TRBJ1-1, is DAGVTQSPTHLIKTRGQQVTLRCSPKSGHDTVSWYQQALGQGPQFIFQYYEEEERQRGNFPDRFSGHQFPNYSSELNVNALLLGDSALYLCASIDSGGHEAFFGQGTRLTVV.

The gene calls are TRBV9 and TRBJ2-2, with 9 bases identical to TRBD1. The CDR3 has 15 residues. Trimming at V came to 3 bases and at J to 5 bases, leaving 5 bases not matched to a gene. The germline CDR1 and CDR2 sequences are SGDLS and YYNGEE. Written as DNA, the CDR3 is TGTGCCAGCAGCGCCGGGACAGGGAGGACCGGGGAGCTGTTTTTT. Translated: CASSAGTGRTGELFF.

The sample holds a few counts of this clone. The rearrangement links TRBV5-1 to TRBJ2-5; the D call may be TRBD1 or TRBD2 (5 bases each). The CDR3 consists of 14 residues. The V gene's germline CDR1 is SGHRS and CDR2 YFSETQ. V was trimmed by 6 bases and J by 3 bases, leaving 15 bases between them. The DNA for the CDR3 is TGCGCCAGCAAACGTGGGACGCGGAAAGAGACCCAGTACTTC. It is translated as CASKRGTRKETQYF.

The chain links TRBV9 to TRBJ2-1, with 7 bases fitting TRBD2. The ends lost 0 bases at V and 6 bases at J; junction bases unmatched: 6. Per germline, CDR1 SGDLS and CDR2 YYNGEE. The CDR3 totals 15 residues. CDR3 residues: CASSVEGGARNEQFF. The DNA of the CDR3 is TGTGCCAGCAGCGTAGAGGGAGGGGCACGCAATGAGCAGTTCTTC. The variable domain in full, completed from reference TRBV9 and TRBJ2-1, reads DSGVTQTPKHLITATGQRVTLRCSPRSGDLSVYWYQQSLDQGLQFLIQYYNGEERAKGNILERFSAQQFPDLHSELNLSSLELGDSALYFCASSVEGGARNEQFFGPGTRLTVL.

The V gene is TRBV25-1, the J gene TRBJ1-2; no definite D call. The V end was cut by 6 bases, the J end by 1 base, with 6 bases between. CDR1 MGHDK and CDR2 SYGVNS come from the germline V gene. The CDR3 totals 12 residues. The CDR3 DNA follows: TGTGCCAGCAGCCAGAGTAACTATGGCTACACCTTC. Its translation is CASSQSNYGYTF.

The gene calls are TRBV24-1 and TRBJ1-2; 9 bases align to TRBD1. The CDR3 totals 14 residues. Germline V gene lookup returns CDR1 KGHDR and CDR2 SFDVKD. V lost 3 bases, J lost 6 bases, and 4 bases stayed unmatched. The CDR3 DNA sequence: TGTGCCACCAGTGATCGGACAGGGGCGGATGGCTACACCTTC. Amino acids: CATSDRTGADGYTF.

The gene calls are TRBV27 and TRBJ1-1; a possible D gene is TRBD1 (5 bases). The germline V gene has CDR1 MNHEY and CDR2 SMNVEV (reference sequence). V shed 3 bases and J shed 2 bases, with 19 bases lying between them. This CDR3 is 17 amino acids long. CDR3 sequence (DNA): TGTGCCAGCAGTTTTAGCGGCAGGGTGGGGTCTAACACTGAAGCTTTCTTT. Its translation: CASSFSGRVGSNTEAFF.

The chain has TRBV6-1 and TRBJ2-2; 11 nucleotides line up with TRBD2. Germline-derived CDR1 and CDR2 are MNHNS and SASEGT. This CDR3 region has 16 residues. V lost 2 bases to trimming and J lost 6 bases; unmatched junction nucleotides: 5. In nucleotides, the CDR3 is TGTGCCAGCAGTGAATTAGCGGGGGGGCCCGCCGGGGAGCTGTTTTTT. Encoded protein: CASSELAGGPAGELFF.

The V and J genes are TRBV11-3 and TRBJ1-1; D may be TRBD1 (5 bases). CDR1 SGHNT and CDR2 YENEEA come from the germline V gene. The CDR3 totals 14 residues. Trimming removed 3 bases at V and 2 bases at J, with 10 bases between. As DNA, the CDR3 is TGTGCCAGCAGCTTCGAGACAGAAAACACTGAAGCTTTCTTT. Protein sequence: CASSFETENTEAFF.

The chain joins TRBV2 to TRBJ2-5, with a weak D call TRBD2 (7 bases). Trimming pared 4 bases from V and 5 bases from J, leaving 20 bases between. CDR1 SNHLY and CDR2 FYNNEI come from the germline V gene. This CDR3 is 16 amino acids long. The CDR3 nucleotides read TGTGCCAGCAGTGGGTCGGTCAAACAGGGAGGGGAGACCCAGTACTTC. Translating gives CASSGSVKQGGETQYF.

The gene calls are TRBV5-6 and TRBJ1-6, with 10 positions matching TRBD1. V was pared by 0 bases and J by 8 bases, with 8 bases of the junction left unmatched. The CDR3 loop spans 17 amino acids. CDR1 is SGHDT and CDR2 is YYEEEE in the germline V gene. The CDR3 here is CASSLAVSDRGYSPLHF. In DNA, the CDR3 is TGTGCCAGCAGCTTGGCCGTTTCGGACAGGGGGTATTCACCCCTCCACTTT.

This chain joins TRBV27 and TRBJ1-1; no reliable D call. The CDR3 has 13 amino acids. V lost 0 bases, J lost 7 bases, and 9 bases lay in between. Germline V lookup: CDR1 MNHEY, CDR2 SMNVEV (reference sequence). The CDR3 coding sequence is TGTGCCAGCAGTTTATCAATCCGAAATGAAGCTTTCTTT. Translating it yields CASSLSIRNEAFF.

The rearrangement uses TRBV12-3 or TRBV12-4 and TRBJ1-1; TRBD1 might be the D (5 bases). V dropped 3 bases and J dropped 6 bases, with 11 bases sitting between them. This CDR3 contains 13 residues. For the CDR3, the DNA is TGTGCCAGCAGTTTTATTCAGGGTGCTGAAGCTTTCTTT. Its protein is CASSFIQGAEAFF.

The rearrangement joins TRBV11-2 to TRBJ2-5, with 8 bases that match TRBD1. This CDR3 contains 15 residues. Looked up from germline, CDR1 is SGHAT and CDR2 is FQNNGV. The ends lost 3 bases at V and 5 bases at J; junction bases unmatched: 8. The CDR3 bases are TGTGCCAGCAGCTTGCAGGGGGCGCGATGGGAGACCCAGTACTTC. This encodes CASSLQGARWETQYF.

This clone was seen a single time. The sample has other DNA sequences that encode this CDR3 too. The rearrangement joins TRBV2 to TRBJ2-5, with D possibly matching TRBD1 (6 bases). Trimming cost V 5 bases and J 2 bases, with 9 bases left between them. Germline CDR1 reads SNHLY; CDR2 reads FYNNEI. The CDR3 sequence is 13 residues long. As DNA, the CDR3 is TGTGCCAGCAGTTCACAGGGACAAGAGACCCAGTACTTC. Encoded protein: CASSSQGQETQYF.

V gene TRBV30 combines with J gene TRBJ1-6; TRBD1 matches at 8 bases. The germline V gene has CDR1 GTSNPN and CDR2 SVGIG (reference sequence). The CDR3 spans 14 residues. The V segment lost 5 bases and the J segment 4 bases; nucleotides outside the gene matches: 4. The CDR3 nucleotides are TGTGCCTGGGGATGGGACAGGTATAATTCACCCCTCCACTTT. This translates into CAWGWDRYNSPLHF.

The chain combines TRBV5-4 with TRBJ1-1, with D unclear. CDR1 is SGHNT, CDR2 YYREEE, per germline (reference sequence). V was clipped by 0 bases and J by 5 bases, with 14 bases between them. This CDR3 has 15 residues. CDR3 DNA sequence: TGTGCCAGCAGCTTGGAGTTGGGTTATAGGACTGAAGCTTTCTTT. Amino acid sequence: CASSLELGYRTEAFF.

This chain links TRBV5-4 with TRBJ2-7, with 7 bases aligning to TRBD1. Germline trimming cut 4 bases from V and 2 bases from J; bases unmatched to any gene: 3. Germline assignment: CDR1 SGHNT and CDR2 YYREEE (reference sequence). The CDR3 runs 13 residues. The CDR3 DNA is TGTGCCAGCAGCGGGACAGATGCCTACGAGCAGTACTTC. This encodes CASSGTDAYEQYF.